The 6 T cell receptor beta chains listed next were all sequenced from one sample in a study of spatial heterogeneity in lung cancer. Study observations and caveats: Tumoral mutation counts were tracked by counts of expanded intratumoral alpha and beta TCRs.

TCRdb re-called the 5' RACE reads through MiXCR, storing one row per CDR3 protein. The data contain roughly 2,600 distinct CDR3 sequences, roughly a tenth of them singletons. The time point is: sample taken at primary tumor resection. The antigens these receptors bind are not known. The sample here was lung tumor tissue, taken at surgery. The receptor set was obtained from a male donor with early-stage non-small cell lung cancer.

This clonotype is deemed medium-sized. CDR3 coding DNA: TGTGCCAGCAGCTTCAGAGGGGGAGGGCCAGATACGCAGTATTTT. It is translated as CASSFRGGGPDTQYF. The chain combines TRBV5-6 with TRBJ2-3; D possibly corresponds to TRBD2 (7 bases). The V end was cut by 2 bases, the J end by 4 bases, with 14 bases between. This CDR3 region has 15 residues. Germline lookup yields CDR1 SGHDT and CDR2 YYEEEE.

This clonotype was seen many times. The rearrangement joins TRBV10-1 to TRBJ2-5; the D gene is possibly TRBD2 (6 bases). This CDR3 is 13 amino acids long. CDR1 is WNHNN, CDR2 SYGVQD, per germline (reference sequence). Trimming left V 10 bases short and J 2 bases short, with 14 bases between. The CDR3 region has the DNA TGCGCCATCCCGGGACTGGGACAAGAGACCCAGTACTTC. Its translation is CAIPGLGQETQYF.

Within the sample, this clonotype is medium-sized. One end of the junction is discordant with germline, which a read error may explain. J is TRBJ2-7 and V is TRBV28; tentatively, D is TRBD1 or TRBD2 (7 bases each). In germline, CDR1 is MDHEN, CDR2 SYDVKM. This CDR3 has 8 amino acids. The CDR3 sequence is CATSGGDF. Written as DNA, the CDR3 is TGTGCCACCTCAGGGGGGGACTTC.

This clonotype ranks as medium-sized (0.01 to 0.1%). This chain uses TRBV27 with TRBJ1-2, with 7 nucleotides matching TRBD1. The germline V gene has CDR1 MNHEY and CDR2 SMNVEV (reference sequence). The CDR3 runs 13 residues. V was pared by 5 bases and J by 7 bases, with 7 bases of the junction left unmatched. Here the CDR3 reads CASSEGQERGYTF. CDR3 DNA: TGTGCCAGCAGTGAAGGACAGGAACGTGGCTACACCTTC.

The chain is built from TRBV4-2 and TRBJ1-6; D is unresolved. Trimming left V 0 bases short and J 9 bases short, with 15 bases between. The CDR3 covers 16 residues. Germline-derived CDR1 and CDR2 are LGHNA and YNFKEQ. The CDR3: CASSQDRGEASSPLHF. DNA for the CDR3: TGTGCCAGCAGCCAAGATCGTGGGGAGGCCAGTTCACCCCTCCACTTT.

By share of the sample, this clonotype is medium-sized. This chain links TRBV6-6 with TRBJ1-5; D gene unclear. The CDR3 is 13 residues long. The V end was cut by 3 bases, the J end by 5 bases, with 8 bases between. The germline V gene encodes CDR1 MNHNY and CDR2 SVGAGI (reference sequence). CDR3 sequence reads: CASSYGEDQPQHF. The CDR3 DNA reads as TGTGCCAGCAGTTATGGGGAAGATCAGCCCCAGCATTTT.